This T cell receptor beta chain was found in a study of blood T cell repertoires in COVID-19 (dated by TCRdb to 2020 to 2021). Study-level background: Samples covering the acute and convalescent phases of COVID-19 were provided by collaborators in the United States, Italy and Spain. Samples came from the ongoing ImmuneRACE study (first 160 participants) plus 1,254 subjects from 6 global collaborators. Where available, HLA class I and class II types were obtained from metadata supplied by the sample provider rather than from assay-based typing. Nearly every sample came with metadata listing a de-identified subject ID, COVID-19 status, age in years and sex. The repertoires were made available in a free public database intended to serve as a resource for research on the immune response to SARS-CoV-2. The material from the prospective study consisted of cDNA or gDNA derived from T cells, B-cell-depleted T cells, or PBMCs. Subjects who had been exposed to COVID-19, were actively infected with it, or had recovered from it provided the deeply sampled blood TCRbeta repertoires that made up the dataset. Findings and caveats that apply to the study as a whole: The quantity of clinical and demographic metadata differed by source and by participant and was supplied without curation.

Whole blood was collected in K2EDTA tubes by collaborating institutions according to the institutions' own protocols. For TCRbeta analysis, collaborator samples were shipped as frozen whole blood, as isolated PBMCs, or as DNA extracted from either sample type. TCRbeta CDR3 regions were amplified from genomic DNA by means of the immunoSEQ Assay, a bias-controlled multiplex PCR. Per the authors' processing: The number of nucleated cells in each sample was estimated by amplification of reference gene primers within the assay. To quantify the absolute abundance of each unique TCRbeta CDR3 rearrangement, sequence reads were collapsed and filtered. For each sample, productive Simpson clonality was calculated as the square root of Simpson's diversity index across productive rearrangements. This immuneACCESS table, as held by TCRdb, lists in-frame sequences with V and J called but not all clones. Of the missing ones, under half trace to an unresolved V gene in checked studies; the others have no known cause. The V and J calls and the clone size are those of that table, but D and trimming were determined from the DNA. This sample comprises a few hundred thousand clones, around 83% of them detected only once. 1% to 1.5% of the sample lies in the top ten.

Remarks on this clone: Its antigen remains unidentified. The input lacks base qualities; no much larger clone sits a single base away.

V is shortened by 3 bases, J by 5 bases, and the region joining them spans 9 bases. The germline V gene (reference sequence) sets CDR1 to SGHNT and CDR2 to YYREEE. The cysteine opens and the phenylalanine closes a CDR3 of 14 amino acids. Only the CDR3 DNA is retained, 42 bases long and in frame from the first base. Recombination joined TRBV5-4 with TRBJ1-6; D gene: possibly TRBD1, on 6 matching bases. The specimen was peripheral blood. The receptor's source is a woman aged 50 to 60 with acute or convalescent COVID-19. The CDR3 is CASSWDTHNSPLHF. In nucleotide form, the sequence is TGTGCCAGCAGCTGGGACACCCATAATTCACCCCTCCACTTT. Reference TRBV5-4 and TRBJ1-6 proteins supply the regions before and after the CDR3; the full variable domain is: ETGVTQSPTHLIKTRGQQVTLRCSSQSGHNTVSWYQQALGQGPQFIFQYYREEENGRGNFPPRFSGLQFPNYSSELNVNALELDDSALYLCASSWDTHNSPLHFGNGTRLTVT.